The 22 T cell receptor beta chains below come from one sample, sequenced in a study of blood T cell repertoires in COVID-19. Clones were read by immunoSEQ multiplex PCR, and TCRdb kept only the in-frame ones, dropping some. Of 250,000 to 350,000 clones in the sample, 90% were seen once. Sequences were obtained from PBMCs or T cells enriched from blood (not recorded which). The source is a woman younger than 35 with acute COVID-19.

This clone was counted only a few times. The CDR3 loop is CASRVAGGWNEQFF. The CDR3 region has the DNA TGTGCCAGCAGGGTAGCGGGAGGTTGGAATGAGCAGTTCTTC. The rearrangement joins TRBV2 to TRBJ2-1, with 10 bases fitting TRBD2. The CDR3 spans 14 residues. The V gene's germline CDR1 is SNHLY and CDR2 FYNNEI. Losses at the gene ends were 6 bases for V and 7 bases for J; bases not matched to a gene: 6. Full variable domain (outside the CDR3, taken from reference TRBV2 and TRBJ2-1): EPEVTQTPSHQVTQMGQEVILRCVPISNHLYFYWYRQILGQKVEFLVSFYNNEISEKSEIFDDQFSVERPDGSNFTLKIRSTKLEDSAMYFCASRVAGGWNEQFFGPGTRLTVL.

This rearrangement joins TRBV11-3 to TRBJ2-1; TRBD2 matches at 8 bases. Germline trimming cut 3 bases from V and 4 bases from J; bases unmatched to any gene: 2. There are 14 residues in the CDR3. Germline CDR1 reads SGHNT; CDR2 reads YENEEA. CDR3 region: CASSFSGGYNEQFF. CDR3 DNA: TGTGCCAGCAGCTTCAGCGGGGGTTACAATGAGCAGTTCTTC.

The chain recombines TRBV11-1 with TRBJ2-1; a weak D match, TRBD2 (5 bases). Germline V gene sequence: CDR1 SGHAT, CDR2 FQDESV (reference sequence). Deletions cut 0 bases from V and 8 bases from J, with 8 bases between. CDR3 size: 13 residues. In DNA, the CDR3 is TGTGCCAGCAGCTTAGCGCACGGGGATGAGCAGTTCTTC. It encodes CASSLAHGDEQFF.

The chain recombines TRBV28 with TRBJ2-7; 9 nucleotides line up with TRBD2. This CDR3 has 16 residues. The germline V gene encodes CDR1 MDHEN and CDR2 SYDVKM. The V and J ends lost 5 bases and 0 bases, in that order; junction bases with no gene match: 8. CDR3 bases: TGTGCCAGCAGTGTCTTCGCGGGAGGGCCCTCCTACGAGCAGTACTTC. This sequence encodes CASSVFAGGPSYEQYF.

V is TRBV5-6 and J is TRBJ1-2, with 9 bases aligning to TRBD1. The CDR3 length is 14 residues. Germline V CDR1 and CDR2: SGHDT, YYEEEE. Trimming removed 4 bases from V and 7 bases from J; junction bases left unmatched: 8. The CDR3 sequence is CASSVVNRGLGYTF. The CDR3 bases are TGTGCCAGCAGCGTCGTGAACAGGGGGCTTGGCTACACCTTC.

The rearrangement links TRBV6-5 to TRBJ1-1; unclear D gene. CDR1 is MNHEY, CDR2 SVGAGI, per germline. The CDR3 has 13 residues. Trimming left V 6 bases short and J 7 bases short, with 15 bases between. The CDR3 DNA is TGTGCCAGCAGCCGAAGTGGTTTGAGTGAAGCTTTCTTT. It codes for CASSRSGLSEAFF.

This clone was picked up a small number of times. J is TRBJ2-1 and V is TRBV10-2, with TRBD1 identical over 7 bases. Germline V CDR1 and CDR2: WSHSY, SAAADI. With V trimmed by 6 bases and J by 7 bases, 9 bases remained unmatched. This CDR3 is built from 14 residues. CDR3 in DNA: TGCGCCAGCAGATTCCCGGGACAGAGTAATGAGCAGTTCTTC. Translated: CASRFPGQSNEQFF.

This chain connects TRBV24-1 to TRBJ2-1; 8 bases are a match to TRBD1. The CDR3 has 16 residues. Germline V CDR1 and CDR2: KGHDR, SFDVKD. Trimming cost V 3 bases and J 5 bases; bases outside gene matches: 8. DNA of the CDR3: TGTGCCACCAGTGATACCGACAGGGGTCTGGACAATGAGCAGTTCTTC. It encodes CATSDTDRGLDNEQFF.

The chain links TRBV5-4 to TRBJ2-6; TRBD2 aligns across 7 bases. The CDR3 sequence is 19 residues long. V dropped 3 bases and J dropped 3; count of bases not matched to a gene: 15. Germline-derived CDR1 and CDR2 are SGHNT and YYREEE (reference sequence). The CDR3 DNA is TGTGCCAGCAGCTGGGGGGGGAGCGGGACCCGGCGTGGGGCCAACGTCCTGACTTTC. Amino acids: CASSWGGSGTRRGANVLTF.

CDR3 amino acids: CASSHRTGFNTGELFF. For the CDR3, the DNA is TGTGCCAGCAGCCACCGGACAGGGTTCAACACCGGGGAGCTGTTTTTT. The chain joins TRBV7-2 to TRBJ2-2; 8 nucleotides agree with TRBD1. Germline CDR1 reads SGHTA; CDR2 reads FQGNSA. V lost 5 bases to trimming and J lost 2 bases; unmatched junction nucleotides: 7. The CDR3 contains 16 residues.

This clone was observed once. The DNA of the CDR3 is TGTGCCAGCAGCGCGCCGGGACTAGCGGGGCCCAATGAGCAGTTCTTC. Translation: CASSAPGLAGPNEQFF. The chain recombines TRBV9 with TRBJ2-1, with 13 positions matching TRBD2. The CDR3 is made up of 16 amino acids. J lost 6 bases, V lost 3 bases, and 6 bases had no gene match. Per germline, CDR1 SGDLS and CDR2 YYNGEE.

The CDR3 sequence is CASSPPAGSGELFF. CDR3 nucleotides: TGTGCCAGCTCACCACCGGCGGGGTCCGGGGAGCTGTTTTTT. The chain recombines TRBV18 with TRBJ2-2; the D gene is possibly TRBD2 (6 bases). From germline, CDR1 is KGHSH and CDR2 LQKENI. With 0 bases removed from V and 6 bases from J, the gap between germline ends came to 8 bases. This CDR3 is built from 14 residues.

The chain carries TRBV6-5 and TRBJ1-4; D unresolved. CDR1 is MNHEY, CDR2 SVGAGI, per germline. The CDR3 sequence is 12 residues long. The CDR3 nucleotides are TGTGTCAAGCAGGCAACTAATGAAAAACTGTTTTTT. Its protein is CVKQATNEKLFF.

This sequence joins TRBV29-1 and TRBJ1-2; 8 bases map to TRBD1. The ends lost 6 bases at V and 8 bases at J; junction bases unmatched: 11. CDR1 SQVTM and CDR2 ANQGSEA come from the germline V gene. The CDR3 spans 13 residues. The CDR3 coding sequence is TGCAGCGTCGGACAGGGAACGAACGGAGGCTACACCTTC. This encodes CSVGQGTNGGYTF.

This chain links TRBV11-2 with TRBJ2-7; no definite D call. Trimming shortened V by 2 bases and J by 3 bases, and 8 bases separated the two germline ends. CDR1 is SGHAT, CDR2 FQNNGV, per germline. The CDR3 is 13 amino acids. CDR3 in DNA: TGTGCCAGCAGCTTACACCAGGACTACGAGCAGTACTTC. Its translation is CASSLHQDYEQYF. Full variable domain (outside the CDR3, taken from reference TRBV11-2 and TRBJ2-7): EAGVAQSPRYKIIEKRQSVAFWCNPISGHATLYWYQQILGQGPKLLIQFQNNGVVDDSQLPKDRFSAERLKGVDSTLKIQPAKLEDSAVYLCASSLHQDYEQYFGPGTRLTVT.

V gene TRBV12-3 or TRBV12-4 combines with J gene TRBJ2-3; TRBD2 matches at 7 bases. CDR3 length: 12 amino acids. The V gene end was trimmed by 1 base and the J gene end by 9 bases; junction bases not matched to a gene: 1. The CDR3 DNA reads TGTGCCAGCAGTTTAGTGCGGGGGACGCAGTATTTT. Encoded protein: CASSLVRGTQYF.

The chain joins TRBV6-1 to TRBJ2-5, with 10 nucleotides matching TRBD2. The junction had 6 bases not matched to a gene; V was cut back by 0 bases and J by 2 bases. This CDR3 comprises 17 residues. Germline CDR1 is MNHNS and CDR2 is SASEGT. CDR3 residues: CASSEAIWTSGQETQYF. The CDR3 DNA follows: TGTGCCAGCAGTGAAGCCATTTGGACTAGCGGACAAGAGACCCAGTACTTC.

This clone was found once. The chain couples TRBV3-1 (or the pseudogene TRBV3-2) to TRBJ1-5; TRBD1 aligns across 7 bases. J was trimmed by 4 bases and V by 1 base; bases with no gene match: 1. This CDR3 has 14 amino acids. CDR1 and CDR2 from the germline V gene are LGHDT and YNNKEL (reference sequence). DNA for the CDR3: TGTGCCAGCAGCCAAGGCAGGGGGAATCAGCCCCAGCATTTT. Translated: CASSQGRGNQPQHF.

J is TRBJ1-2 and V is TRBV5-4, with 9 bases that match TRBD1. The CDR3 runs to 13 residues. V lost 5 bases, J lost 8 bases, and 7 bases stayed unmatched. The germline V gene has CDR1 SGHNT and CDR2 YYREEE (reference sequence). Written as DNA, the CDR3 is TGTGCCAGCAGGGGCGGGACAGGGTGGGGCTACACCTTC. Residues: CASRGGTGWGYTF.

This chain joins TRBV23-1 and TRBJ2-5; 8 bases match TRBD2. TRBV23-1 belongs to the ORF category, with a function that is uncertain. The CDR3 extends over 21 amino acids. The ends lost 1 base at V and 0 bases at J; junction bases unmatched: 19. The CDR3 spells CASSQFGGVCTSGEYQETQYF. Here the CDR3 DNA reads TGCGCCAGCAGTCAATTTGGGGGGGTCTGTACTAGCGGAGAGTACCAAGAGACCCAGTACTTC.

DNA of the CDR3: TGCGCCAGCAGCCAAGAGACGGGACTAGCGGGCACCGGGGAGCTGTTTTTT. This codes for CASSQETGLAGTGELFF. The chain joins TRBV4-3 to TRBJ2-2; 12 bases match TRBD2. Germline loops: CDR1 LGHNA, CDR2 YSLEER. Trimming took 0 bases from V and 4 from J; bases not matched to a gene: 3. The CDR3 has 17 residues.

The chain carries TRBV5-4 and TRBJ2-7; TRBD1 agrees at 11 bases. The CDR3 is 17 residues long. J gave up 3 bases and V 1 base, and 9 bases lay outside the gene matches. The germline CDR1 and CDR2 sequences are SGHNT and YYREEE (reference sequence). This CDR3 is CASSLPTGQGANYEQYF. CDR3 DNA sequence: TGTGCCAGCAGCTTGCCGACCGGACAGGGGGCTAACTACGAGCAGTACTTC. The variable domain in full, completed from reference TRBV5-4 and TRBJ2-7, reads ETGVTQSPTHLIKTRGQQVTLRCSSQSGHNTVSWYQQALGQGPQFIFQYYREEENGRGNFPPRFSGLQFPNYSSELNVNALELDDSALYLCASSLPTGQGANYEQYFGPGTRLTVT.